The rows below give T cell receptor beta chains drawn from one sample of a study of blood T cell repertoires in COVID-19. Measured with immunoSEQ multiplex PCR; TCRdb has only the in-frame clones, and not every one. The table shows around 380,000 clones, with more than 75% occurring only once. Input material: peripheral blood. These receptors all come from a human donor with acute or convalescent COVID-19. The donor label of this sample is uncertain. CDR3s include the opening cysteine and the closing phenylalanine or tryptophan. A D gene is named only where the DNA matches it firmly. Rows give clone size only sometimes, using once, few, many, or a class for an expanded clone.

>TRBD1|NA|TRBV2|TRBJ1-5
CASSDRDSYSNQPQHF
TGTGCCAGCAGTGACCGGGACAGCTACAGCAATCAGCCCCAGCATTTT
>TRBD1|NA|TRBV6-5|TRBJ1-4
CASSRDRGEKLFF
TGTGCCAGCAGCAGAGACAGGGGGGAAAAACTGTTTTTT
>TRBD1|NA|TRBV6-5|TRBJ1-1
CASSYGTANTEAFF
TGTGCCAGCAGTTACGGGACAGCGAACACTGAAGCTTTCTTT
>NA|few|TRBV15|TRBJ1-2
CATSRDITGPANYGYTF
TGTGCCACCAGCAGAGATATAACAGGGCCAGCGAACTATGGCTACACCTTC
>TRBD2|few|TRBV5-1|TRBJ2-2
CASSNSGGAGSGELFF
TGCGCCAGCAGCAATAGCGGGGGGGCCGGTTCCGGGGAGCTGTTTTTT
>NA|NA|TRBV5-1|TRBJ1-2
CASSTTANYGYTF
TGCGCCAGCAGCACGACAGCCAACTATGGCTACACCTTC
>TRBD1|NA|TRBV19|TRBJ1-3
CASKNAGGDGNTIYF
TGTGCCAGTAAAAATGCAGGGGGCGATGGAAACACCATATATTTT
>NA|NA|TRBV18|TRBJ2-7
CASSTTRGSYEQYF
TGTGCCAGCTCAACGACTCGGGGTTCCTACGAGCAGTACTTC
>NA|NA|TRBV5-1|TRBJ2-3
CASSEGGLSTDTQYF
TGCGCCAGCAGCGAGGGGGGACTAAGCACAGATACGCAGTATTTT
>NA|NA|TRBV27|TRBJ2-7
CASSLSSPSTTSSYEQYF
TGTGCCAGCAGTTTATCTTCCCCCTCTACCACTAGCTCCTACGAGCAGTACTTC
>NA|NA|TRBV19|TRBJ2-1
CASQGANYNEQFF
TGTGCCTCCCAAGGGGCCAACTACAATGAGCAGTTCTTC
>NA|NA|TRBV24-1|TRBJ2-7
CATSDPRDTRYEQYF
TGTGCCACCAGTGATCCACGTGACACACGCTACGAGCAGTACTTC
>NA|NA|TRBV15|TRBJ2-7
CATSLEASYEQYF
TGTGCCACCAGCCTCGAGGCCAGCTACGAGCAGTACTTC
>NA|NA|TRBV5-1|TRBJ1-1
CASSLGPTGTGWGTEAFF
TGCGCCAGCAGCTTGGGTCCTACAGGGACGGGGTGGGGCACTGAAGCTTTCTTT
>TRBD1|NA|TRBV7-9|TRBJ1-4
CASSLIRGQGEKLFF
TGTGCCAGCAGCTTGATTCGAGGACAGGGTGAAAAACTGTTTTTT
>TRBD2|NA|TRBV28|TRBJ2-1
CASSHGLGEVDEQFF
TGTGCCAGCAGTCACGGACTAGGGGAGGTCGATGAGCAGTTCTTC
>NA|few|TRBV3-1/TRBV3-2|TRBJ1-2
CASGEAGIYGYTF
TGTGCCAGCGGAGAGGCGGGGATCTATGGCTACACCTTC
>TRBD1|NA|TRBV6-5|TRBJ1-2
CASSQQGGSYYGYTF
TGTGCCAGCAGTCAACAGGGGGGGTCATACTATGGCTACACCTTC
>NA|NA|TRBV3-1/TRBV3-2|TRBJ2-1
CASAPLLF
TGTGCCAGCGCCCCTCTACTCTTC
>TRBD2|NA|TRBV3-1/TRBV3-2|TRBJ2-4
CASSQVSSGIQYF
TGTGCCAGCAGCCAAGTCTCTAGCGGGATTCAGTACTTC
>NA|NA|TRBV6-5|TRBJ1-2
CASSYSWTAANYGYTF
TGTGCCAGCAGTTACTCCTGGACAGCCGCTAACTATGGCTACACCTTC
>NA|once|TRBV2|TRBJ1-1
CASSVTGHTEAFF
TGTGCCAGCAGTGTCACAGGGCACACTGAAGCTTTCTTT
>NA|NA|TRBV5-1|TRBJ1-1
CASSFEWNTEAFF
TGCGCCAGCAGCTTTGAGTGGAACACTGAAGCTTTCTTT
>NA|NA|TRBV5-6|TRBJ1-4
CASSFGQPNEKLFF
TGTGCCAGCAGCTTCGGACAGCCTAATGAAAAACTGTTTTTT
>NA|NA|TRBV15|TRBJ1-2
CATSVTGTGGYTF
TGTGCCACCAGCGTTACAGGGACGGGGGGCTACACCTTC
>TRBD2|NA|TRBV6-5|TRBJ2-1
CASSYVASGNEQFF
TGTGCCAGCAGTTACGTGGCTAGCGGCAATGAGCAGTTCTTC
>NA|NA|TRBV2|TRBJ2-1
CASSGVAYNEQFF
TGTGCCAGCTCGGGAGTGGCCTACAATGAGCAGTTCTTC
>NA|NA|TRBV5-6|TRBJ2-5
CASSFDPSGETQYF
TGTGCCAGCAGCTTTGACCCTTCGGGAGAGACCCAGTACTTC
>NA|NA|TRBV3-1/TRBV3-2|TRBJ1-2
CASSGEWTASAYGYTF
TGTGCCAGCAGCGGGGAATGGACAGCGTCAGCCTATGGCTACACCTTC
>NA|NA|TRBV9|TRBJ1-6
CASSVAGEPYNSPLHF
TGTGCCAGCAGCGTTGCGGGGGAGCCGTATAATTCACCCCTCCACTTT
>TRBD2|NA|TRBV9|TRBJ2-1
CASSPGGADNEQFF
TGTGCCAGCAGCCCCGGGGGGGCCGACAATGAGCAGTTCTTC
>TRBD1|NA|TRBV4-2|TRBJ1-1
CASSQVRTGGQAAFF
TGTGCCAGCAGCCAAGTCAGGACAGGGGGCCAAGCTGCTTTCTTT
>TRBD1|NA|TRBV4-2|TRBJ1-2
CASSQGTGDGYTF
TGTGCCAGCAGCCAAGGGACAGGGGATGGCTACACCTTC
>NA|NA|TRBV15|TRBJ1-1
CATSRDRGNGEAFF
TGTGCCACCAGCAGAGATCGGGGGAATGGTGAAGCTTTCTTT
>TRBD1|NA|TRBV19|TRBJ1-1
CASSMGTGAPHTEAFF
TGTGCCAGTAGTATGGGGACAGGGGCCCCTCACACTGAAGCTTTCTTT
>TRBD2|NA|TRBV5-1|TRBJ2-2
CASPLTSGGYTGELFF
TGCGCCAGCCCCCTGACTAGCGGGGGGTACACCGGGGAGCTGTTTTTT
>NA|NA|TRBV27|TRBJ1-1
CASGTTGNTEAFF
TGTGCCAGCGGAACTACGGGGAACACTGAAGCTTTCTTT
>TRBD1|NA|TRBV5-4|TRBJ1-2
CASSSDRGNGYTF
TGTGCCAGCAGCTCGGACAGGGGGAATGGCTACACCTTC
>TRBD2|NA|TRBV7-6|TRBJ2-3
CASSLGGLGFTDTQYF
TGTGCCAGCAGCTTAGGGGGACTAGGATTCACAGATACGCAGTATTTT
>NA|once|TRBV3-1/TRBV3-2|TRBJ2-6
CASSLRDTHSGANVLTF
TGTGCCAGCAGCCTCCGGGACACTCACTCTGGGGCCAACGTCCTGACTTTC
>NA|NA|TRBV2|TRBJ2-5
CASSEARGPQETQYF
TGTGCCAGCAGTGAAGCGCGGGGGCCTCAAGAGACCCAGTACTTC
>NA|few|TRBV15|TRBJ1-5
CATSRDPVQPQHF
TGTGCCACCAGCAGAGATCCGGTCCAGCCCCAGCATTTT
>TRBD1|few|TRBV29-1|TRBJ2-5
CSVQGVSETQYF
TGCAGCGTCCAGGGGGTATCCGAGACCCAGTACTTC
>TRBD1|NA|TRBV28|TRBJ1-5
CASSFDVGQGLSGNQPQHF
TGTGCCAGCAGTTTTGACGTGGGACAGGGGTTGTCGGGCAATCAGCCCCAGCATTTT
>NA|NA|TRBV18|TRBJ2-1
CASSPPTGFAYNEQFF
TGTGCCAGCTCACCACCGACAGGTTTCGCCTACAATGAGCAGTTCTTC
>NA|NA|TRBV28|TRBJ1-6
CASTDNTPLHF
TGTGCCAGCACCGACAATACACCCCTCCACTTT
>NA|NA|TRBV2|TRBJ2-2
CASSAGHTNTGELFF
TGTGCCAGCAGTGCGGGACATACGAACACCGGGGAGCTGTTTTTT
>TRBD2|NA|TRBV5-1|TRBJ2-5
CASRRLAGEETQYF
TGCGCCAGCCGTAGACTAGCGGGAGAAGAGACCCAGTACTTC
>NA|NA|TRBV5-1|TRBJ1-4
CASSLEAAAEKLFF
TGCGCCAGCAGCTTGGAGGCGGCGGCAGAAAAACTGTTTTTT
>NA|NA|TRBV5-6|TRBJ2-7
CASSSVGLSEQYF
TGTGCCAGCAGCTCGGTCGGACTGTCCGAGCAGTACTTC
>NA|NA|TRBV18|TRBJ1-1
CASSPTDRQNTEAFF
TGTGCCAGCTCTCCAACGGACAGACAAAACACTGAAGCTTTCTTT